The sequence of this T cell receptor beta chain was determined in a study of HIV-infected patients and healthy controls. CDR3 length: 15 residues. CDR1 is LGHNT and CDR2 is FRNRAP in the germline V gene. With 3 bases removed from V and 9 bases from J, the gap between germline ends came to 18 bases. Follow-up blood was drawn about 14 weeks, roughly three months, after antiretroviral therapy began. The repertoire came from unfractionated whole blood and reflected all unsorted peripheral T cells. Alpha and beta constant-region primers primed reverse transcription of 400 to 650 ng RNA. Each of the alpha and beta chains got its own library through chain-specific third strand synthesis with indices. Each molecule carried a 12-nucleotide identifier made of two joined random hexamers added before amplification. TCRdb passed the 5' RACE reads through MiXCR, listing each CDR3 protein once. The sample holds 4,000 to 4,500 distinct CDR3 sequences, around 9% seen once.

At least ten counts were recorded for this clonotype. This TCR came from an adult with HIV infection. The chain joins TRBV12-5 to TRBJ2-1; D gene uncertain. The sequenced sample was blood, obtained during antiretroviral therapy. The CDR3 DNA is TGTGCTAGTGGTTTTGGTCGCCAAGAAGGGTCTGAGCAGTTCTTC. Protein product: CASGFGRQEGSEQFF. The variable domain in full, with the rest retrieved from reference TRBV12-5 and TRBJ2-1, is DARVTQTPRHKVTEMGQEVTMRCQPILGHNTVFWYRQTMMQGLELLAYFRNRAPLDDSGMPKDRFSAEMPDATLATLKIQPSEPRDSAVYFCASGFGRQEGSEQFFGPGTRLTVL.